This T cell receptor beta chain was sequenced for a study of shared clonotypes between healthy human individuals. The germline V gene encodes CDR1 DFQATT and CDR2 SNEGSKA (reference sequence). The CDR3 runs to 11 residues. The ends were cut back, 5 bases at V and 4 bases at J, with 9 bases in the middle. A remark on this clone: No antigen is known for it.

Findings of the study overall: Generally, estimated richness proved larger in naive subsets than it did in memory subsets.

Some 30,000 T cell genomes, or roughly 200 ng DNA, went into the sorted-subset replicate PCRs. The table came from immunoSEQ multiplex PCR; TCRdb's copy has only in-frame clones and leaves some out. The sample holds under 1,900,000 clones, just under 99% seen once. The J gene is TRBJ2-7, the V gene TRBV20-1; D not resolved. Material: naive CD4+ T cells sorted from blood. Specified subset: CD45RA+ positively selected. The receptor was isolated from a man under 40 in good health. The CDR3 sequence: CSAAIRYEQYF. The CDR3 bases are TGCAGTGCTGCCATACGTTACGAGCAGTACTTC.